The 24 T cell receptor beta chains given below trace back to one sample, sequenced in a study of identical twins. MiXCR, run by TCRdb on the 5' RACE reads, gives a single entry per CDR3 protein. The sample gives about 500,000 distinct CDR3 sequences, approximately 14% of which show up once; approximately 1% is in the top ten. These data were likewise used in another study, on yellow fever vaccine responses in identical twins.

The specimen sequenced was CD4+ T cells sorted from blood. The receptors here all came from a woman under 30 in good health.

In nucleotides, the CDR3 is TGCAGCGTTGTGAGGGCCGGCGATGAGCAGTTCTTC. It codes for CSVVRAGDEQFF. The chain links TRBV29-1 to TRBJ2-1; TRBD2 is a possible D gene (5 bases). There are 12 residues in the CDR3. Germline CDR1 and CDR2: SQVTM and ANQGSEA. V was trimmed by 4 bases and J by 8 bases, leaving 12 bases between them.

This clonotype was observed at least ten times. CDR3 sequence (DNA): TGTGCCAGCAGTTCAGAGGGCAGTCAAGAGACCCAGTACTTC. Translating gives CASSSEGSQETQYF. This sequence joins TRBV27 and TRBJ2-5; TRBD2 is a possible D gene (5 bases). CDR1 MNHEY and CDR2 SMNVEV come from the germline V gene (reference sequence). The CDR3 is 14 residues long. The V end was cut by 4 bases, the J end by 2 bases, with 11 bases between.

J is TRBJ1-4 and V is TRBV7-2; D is uncertain. Germline V CDR1 and CDR2: SGHTA, FQGNSA. The germline V and J ends were trimmed by 1 base and 4 bases, with 10 bases remaining between them. The CDR3 is 15 amino acids. The DNA for the CDR3 is TGTGCCAGCAGCTTAGGGCAGGCCAATAATGAAAAACTGTTTTTT. Translation: CASSLGQANNEKLFF. Filled out from reference TRBV7-2 and TRBJ1-4, the complete variable domain reads GAGVSQSPSNKVTEKGKDVELRCDPISGHTALYWYRQSLGQGLEFLIYFQGNSAPDKSGLPSDRFSAERTGGSVSTLTIQRTQQEDSAVYLCASSLGQANNEKLFFGSGTQLSVL.

V gene TRBV20-1 combines with J gene TRBJ2-7, with 9 nucleotides matching TRBD1. Germline V lookup: CDR1 DFQATT, CDR2 SNEGSKA (reference sequence). The V and J ends lost 3 bases and 2 bases, in that order; junction bases with no gene match: 5. This CDR3 comprises 14 residues. As DNA, the CDR3 is TGCAGTGCTAGGGGGACAGGGAGACCCTACGAGCAGTACTTC. This sequence encodes CSARGTGRPYEQYF.

This clonotype appeared a few times. This chain uses TRBV5-6 with TRBJ2-1; TRBD2 agrees at 7 bases. This CDR3 has 16 residues. CDR1 is SGHDT and CDR2 is YYEEEE in the germline V gene. J was trimmed by 6 bases and V by 0 bases; bases with no gene match: 9. The CDR3 sequence is CASSLVPLAVGNEQFF. CDR3 coding DNA: TGTGCCAGCAGCTTGGTACCCCTAGCGGTGGGCAATGAGCAGTTCTTC.

There are a few counts of this clonotype. The chain recombines TRBV10-1 with TRBJ2-7; 7 bases fit TRBD2. The CDR3 extends over 15 amino acids. The germline V gene has CDR1 WNHNN and CDR2 SYGVQD (reference sequence). The trim removed 4 bases at V and 4 bases at J, leaving 10 bases unmatched. The CDR3 here is CASSAAGPTPYEQYF. The DNA for the CDR3 is TGCGCCAGCAGTGCAGCGGGACCCACCCCGTACGAGCAGTACTTC.

This clonotype has ten or more counts. CDR3 residues: CASSLRLAGDEQYF. CDR3 bases: TGCGCCAGCAGCTTAAGGCTAGCGGGAGACGAGCAGTACTTC. The chain has TRBV5-1 and TRBJ2-7; TRBD2 matches 10 bases. CDR1 is SGHRS and CDR2 is YFSETQ in the germline V gene. Losses at the gene ends were 2 bases for V and 5 bases for J; bases not matched to a gene: 4. The CDR3 sequence is 14 residues long.

This clonotype was recorded a few times. V usage is TRBV7-9 and J usage is TRBJ2-7, with D hard to call. Trimming stripped 4 bases from V and 6 bases from J, with 16 bases between. Germline CDR1 reads SEHNR; CDR2 reads FQNEAQ (reference sequence). The CDR3 covers 14 residues. The CDR3 sequence is CASSSGSGNGEQYF. The CDR3 DNA reads as TGTGCCAGCAGCTCCGGGTCGGGCAATGGCGAGCAGTACTTC.

The V and J genes are TRBV14 and TRBJ2-5; D is unresolved. Trimming took 0 bases from V and 1 from J, leaving 9 bases between them. This CDR3 contains 15 residues. Germline CDR1 SGHDN, CDR2 FVKESK. The CDR3 DNA follows: TGTGCCAGCAGCCAAGATCACACCTTCCAAGAGACCCAGTACTTC. Amino acid sequence: CASSQDHTFQETQYF.

The chain uses TRBV5-1 and TRBJ2-1; 8 nucleotides align to TRBD2. This CDR3 spans 19 amino acids. CDR1 is SGHRS and CDR2 is YFSETQ in the germline V gene. With 0 bases clipped from V and 1 base from J, the junction kept 12 bases outside the gene matches. The chain's CDR3 is CASSLGGQAGTSSYNEQFF. CDR3 DNA sequence: TGCGCCAGCAGCTTGGGGGGACAAGCCGGGACTAGTTCCTACAATGAGCAGTTCTTC. Complete variable domain (other parts from reference TRBV5-1 and TRBJ2-1): KAGVTQTPRYLIKTRGQQVTLSCSPISGHRSVSWYQQTPGQGLQFLFEYFSETQRNKGNFPGRFSGRQFSNSRSEMNVSTLELGDSALYLCASSLGGQAGTSSYNEQFFGPGTRLTVL.

This clonotype has a count of ten or more. This rearrangement joins TRBV9 to TRBJ2-5; 9 nucleotides match TRBD2. V was pared by 3 bases and J by 5 bases, with 5 bases of the junction left unmatched. This CDR3 has 14 residues. The germline V gene has CDR1 SGDLS and CDR2 YYNGEE. CDR3 region: CASSGGLAWETQYF. CDR3 sequence (DNA): TGTGCCAGCAGCGGCGGACTAGCGTGGGAGACCCAGTACTTC.

In its sample, this clonotype was seen many times. V is TRBV3-1 and J is TRBJ2-7; perhaps TRBD1 as D (7 bases). V gave up 1 base and J gave up 1 base, with 11 bases separating them. This CDR3 has 15 residues. Germline CDR1 and CDR2: LGHDT and YNNKEL (reference sequence). CDR3 in amino acids: CASSQGAGQSYEQYF. CDR3 DNA: TGTGCCAGCAGCCAAGGTGCGGGACAGTCCTACGAGCAGTACTTC.

This clonotype has at least ten counts. The chain carries TRBV7-2 and TRBJ2-5; D may be TRBD2 (5 bases). CDR1 is SGHTA and CDR2 is FQGNSA in the germline V gene. The V end lost 2 bases, the J end lost 1 base, and 11 bases lay between the germline ends. This CDR3 region has 15 residues. Here the CDR3 reads CASSLPGLVQETQYF. In DNA, the CDR3 is TGTGCCAGCAGCTTACCTGGACTCGTCCAAGAGACCCAGTACTTC.

This clonotype was counted a few times. The CDR3 nucleotides read TGTGCCAGCAGTTGGGGGGTAGCGGGAGGAGCCACAGATACGCAGTATTTT. As protein: CASSWGVAGGATDTQYF. This chain uses TRBV28 with TRBJ2-3; 10 nucleotides match TRBD2. From germline, CDR1 is MDHEN and CDR2 SYDVKM. V was pared by 4 bases and J by 2 bases, with 9 bases of the junction left unmatched. The CDR3 has 17 residues.

This chain joins TRBV9 and TRBJ2-5, with D hard to call. Trimming took 3 bases from V and 4 from J, leaving 13 bases between them. The V gene's germline CDR1 is SGDLS and CDR2 YYNGEE. The CDR3 has 14 amino acids. The CDR3 sequence is CASSDRLGGETQYF. The CDR3 coding sequence is TGTGCCAGCAGCGACCGACTGGGCGGAGAGACCCAGTACTTC.

The genes are TRBV6-2 or TRBV6-3 and TRBJ2-7; 8 nucleotides match TRBD1. This CDR3 region has 15 residues. The V and J ends lost 5 bases and 6 bases, in that order; junction bases with no gene match: 12. Germline CDR1 MNHEY, CDR2 SVGEGT. The CDR3 DNA reads TGTGCCAGCAGTAACCGGGACAGGTCGGTCGGCGAGCAGTACTTC. It specifies CASSNRDRSVGEQYF.

This clonotype occurred a few times. The J gene is TRBJ2-5, the V gene TRBV12-5; D is unclear. The ends were cut back, 3 bases at V and 7 bases at J, with 6 bases in the middle. Germline V lookup: CDR1 LGHNT, CDR2 FRNRAP. This CDR3 is built from 11 residues. CDR3 DNA sequence: TGTGCTAGTGGTTTCTCCGGGACCCAGTACTTC. Its protein product is CASGFSGTQYF.

There are a few counts of this clonotype. The V and J genes are TRBV10-3 and TRBJ2-6; the D is unclear. The CDR3 spans 16 residues. The germline V gene has CDR1 ENHRY and CDR2 SYGVKD. Deletions cut 7 bases from V and 0 bases from J, with 13 bases between. Here the CDR3 reads CAIMGDTYSGANVLTF. CDR3 DNA sequence: TGTGCCATCATGGGTGACACCTACTCTGGGGCCAACGTCCTGACTTTC.

This clonotype was picked up a small number of times. The chain links TRBV29-1 to TRBJ2-7; D not certain. Germline V lookup: CDR1 SQVTM, CDR2 ANQGSEA. Trimming stripped 4 bases from V and 3 bases from J, with 31 bases between. CDR3 length equals 19 residues. For the CDR3, the DNA is TGCAGCGTTGCAAATTTTGCTTCCATCATCGGTAAGGTTAACTACGAGCAGTACTTC. Protein sequence: CSVANFASIIGKVNYEQYF.

The rearrangement uses TRBV20-1 and TRBJ2-1; 9 nucleotides align to TRBD2. The trim removed 6 bases at V and 2 bases at J, leaving 8 bases unmatched. The CDR3 length is 15 residues. In germline, CDR1 is DFQATT, CDR2 SNEGSKA (reference sequence). CDR3 region: CSAGLAGLAYNEQFF. CDR3 bases: TGCAGTGCAGGGCTAGCGGGATTGGCCTACAATGAGCAGTTCTTC.

This clonotype has more than one count but fewer than ten. This chain joins TRBV6-6 and TRBJ2-5; a possible D gene is TRBD1 (6 bases). The germline gives CDR1 MNHNY, CDR2 SVGAGI (reference sequence). Deletions cut 6 bases from V and 5 bases from J, with 13 bases between. The CDR3 extends over 13 amino acids. For the CDR3, the DNA is TGTGCCAGCAGAACAGGGTTCCTGGAGACCCAGTACTTC. Its protein is CASRTGFLETQYF.

This clonotype has just a few counts. The rearrangement joins TRBV12-3 or TRBV12-4 to TRBJ1-1; the match to TRBD1 covers 8 bases. There are 12 residues in the CDR3. J was trimmed by 4 bases and V by 11 bases; bases with no gene match: 6. The CDR3 loop is CAGRQGFTEAFF. The CDR3 DNA is TGTGCCGGAAGACAGGGGTTCACTGAAGCTTTCTTT.

As regards this clonotype: One base away lies a much larger clone, so this may be a sequencing read error. This chain connects TRBV29-1 to TRBJ2-7; either TRBD1 or TRBD2 may supply D (5 bases each). Germline lookup yields CDR1 SQVTM and CDR2 ANQGSEA. This CDR3 is built from 15 residues. The V gene lost 4 bases and the J gene lost 7 bases, with 23 bases spanning the gap. CDR3 bases: TGCAGCGTTGTTGGAGCCGACGGGGCCCAAGGGGAGCAGTACTTC. Translated, it gives CSVVGADGAQGEQYF.

This clonotype appeared a single time. Just one base apart from a much larger clone, this may be a read error. The J gene is TRBJ2-1, the V gene TRBV15, with D unclear. Deletions cut 0 bases from V and 10 bases from J, with 19 bases between. Germline CDR1 is LNHNV and CDR2 is YYDKDF (reference sequence). The CDR3 is 16 residues long. Here the CDR3 reads CATSRDRVTLQGEQFF. Written as DNA, the CDR3 is TGTGCCACCAGCAGAGATCGGGTGACCCTACAAGGCGAGCAGTTCTTC.